The present T cell receptor beta chain was sequenced within a study of blood T cells in healthy people across ages. Study-level points and caveats: Roughly linear age-related decline in beta diversity appeared, significant by age roughly 40. With unsorted PBMCs, a conclusive comparison of naive versus antigen-experienced cells was not possible.

Trimming pared 3 bases from V and 4 bases from J, leaving 16 bases between. Germline CDR1 DFQATT, CDR2 SNEGSKA (reference sequence). The CDR3 is made up of 15 amino acids. A second PCR, run for about 7 to 12 cycles, used a sample-barcoded 5' primer plus a J-beta primer mix. TCRdb re-called the 5' RACE reads through MiXCR, storing one row per CDR3 protein. Of under 1,000,000 distinct CDR3 sequences detected, 36% appear once; the ten largest clones hold approximately 12%. Donors ranged from roughly 6 to 100 years old and were healthy Caucasians in Russia. Each sample gave at least 6.5 million isolated PBMCs. In regard to this clonotype: The antigen remains unidentified.

The chain couples TRBV20-1 to TRBJ2-1; D might be TRBD2 (7 bases). The sequence was collected from a man aged 18 to 35 in good health. The source material was blood. CDR3 amino acids: CSASFAEGGYNEQFF. The CDR3 DNA is TGCAGTGCTAGCTTCGCCGAGGGGGGGTACAATGAGCAGTTCTTC.